Reported below is one T cell receptor beta chain. This specimen belongs to a study of T cell responses to AZD1222 COVID-19 vaccine. There are 14 residues in the CDR3. Germline CDR1 reads MDHEN; CDR2 reads SYDVKM. The V end lost 7 bases, the J end lost 0 bases, and 12 bases lay between the germline ends. Repertoires were generated with immunoSEQ multiplex PCR, while TCRdb's copy carries only in-frame clones and drops some. The table lists about 120,000 clones, roughly nine tenths of them singletons. The starting material was peripheral blood, obtained on day 0 of AZD1222 vaccination. This chain links TRBV28 with TRBJ1-2; D gene ambiguous. The receptor was isolated from an adult in good health. The CDR3 loop reads CASNTSPPNYGYTF. Here the CDR3 DNA reads TGTGCCAGCAACACCTCCCCGCCTAACTATGGCTACACCTTC.